The present T cell receptor beta chain was sequenced within a study of blood T cell repertoires in COVID-19. Profiled with immunoSEQ multiplex PCR; TCRdb holds only in-frame clones, not every one. The data hold some 170,000 clones, with about four fifths observed a single time. The CDR3 has 15 amino acids. Trimming removed 5 bases from V and 1 base from J, with 15 bases in between. The germline CDR1 and CDR2 sequences are MDHEN and SYDVKM. Specimen: peripheral blood. The chain uses TRBV28 and TRBJ2-7; no definite D call. This receptor was identified in a woman aged 35 to 49 with COVID-19, enrolled during active disease. CDR3 coding DNA: TGTGCCAGCAGTCTACTCGGCAGGTTTTCCTACGAGCAGTACTTC. Protein product: CASSLLGRFSYEQYF.